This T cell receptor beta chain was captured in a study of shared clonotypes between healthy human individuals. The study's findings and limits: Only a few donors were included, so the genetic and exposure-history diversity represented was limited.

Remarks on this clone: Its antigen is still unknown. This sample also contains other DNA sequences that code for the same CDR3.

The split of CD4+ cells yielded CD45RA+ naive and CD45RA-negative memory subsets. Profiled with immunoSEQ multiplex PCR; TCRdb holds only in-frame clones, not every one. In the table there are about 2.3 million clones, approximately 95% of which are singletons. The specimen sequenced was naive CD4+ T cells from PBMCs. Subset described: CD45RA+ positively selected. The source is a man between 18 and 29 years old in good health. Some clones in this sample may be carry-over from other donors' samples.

CDR3 residues: CASSLRSDTQYF. The DNA of the CDR3 is TGTGCCAGCAGCCTACGGTCAGATACGCAGTATTTT. The chain joins TRBV7-9 to TRBJ2-3; D ambiguous. V lost 5 bases and J lost 4, with 7 bases in between. This CDR3 region has 12 residues. Germline V gene sequence: CDR1 SEHNR, CDR2 FQNEAQ (reference sequence). Full variable domain (remainder filled in from reference TRBV7-9 and TRBJ2-3): DTGVSQNPRHKITKRGQNVTFRCDPISEHNRLYWYRQTLGQGPEFLTYFQNEAQLEKSRLLSDRFSAERPKGSFSTLEIQRTEQGDSAMYLCASSLRSDTQYFGPGTRLTVL.